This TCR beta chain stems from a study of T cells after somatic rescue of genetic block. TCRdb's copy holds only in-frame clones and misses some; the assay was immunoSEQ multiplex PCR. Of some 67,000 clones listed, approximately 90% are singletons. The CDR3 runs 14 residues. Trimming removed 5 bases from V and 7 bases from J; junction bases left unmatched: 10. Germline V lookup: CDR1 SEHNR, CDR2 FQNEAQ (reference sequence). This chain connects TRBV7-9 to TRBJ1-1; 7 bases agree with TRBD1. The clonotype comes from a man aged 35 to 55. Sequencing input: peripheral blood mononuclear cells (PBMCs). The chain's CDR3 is CASSPAGTANEAFF. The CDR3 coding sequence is TGTGCCAGCAGCCCCGCAGGGACAGCAAATGAAGCTTTCTTT.